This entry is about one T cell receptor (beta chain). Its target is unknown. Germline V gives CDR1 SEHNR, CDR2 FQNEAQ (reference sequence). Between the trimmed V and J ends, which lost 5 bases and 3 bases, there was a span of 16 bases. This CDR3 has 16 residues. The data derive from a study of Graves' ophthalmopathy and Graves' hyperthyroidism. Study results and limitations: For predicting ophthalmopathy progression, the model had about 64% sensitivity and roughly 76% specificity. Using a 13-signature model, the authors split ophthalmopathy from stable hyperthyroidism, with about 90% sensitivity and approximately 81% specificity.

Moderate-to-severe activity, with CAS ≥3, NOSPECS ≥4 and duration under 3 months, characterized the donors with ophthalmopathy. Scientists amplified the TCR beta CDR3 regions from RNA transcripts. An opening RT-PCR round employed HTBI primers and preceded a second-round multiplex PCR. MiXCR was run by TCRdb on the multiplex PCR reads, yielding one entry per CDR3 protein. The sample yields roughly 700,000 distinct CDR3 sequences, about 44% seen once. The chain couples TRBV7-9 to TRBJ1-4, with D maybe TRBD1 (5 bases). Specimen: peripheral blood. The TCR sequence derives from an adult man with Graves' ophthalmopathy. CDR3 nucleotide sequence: TGTGCCAGCAGCCGCACTAGCGGGGGGGCTAATGAAAAACTGTTTTTT. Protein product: CASSRTSGGANEKLFF.